There are a few counts of the clone carrying this T cell receptor beta chain. The data were obtained in a study of early T cells in non-severe SARS-CoV-2 infection. Tagging with unique molecular identifiers was applied to individual cDNA molecules. TCRdb re-called the 5' RACE reads through MiXCR, storing one row per CDR3 protein. This table has tens of thousands of distinct CDR3 sequences, roughly 12% appearing once. Germline-derived CDR1 and CDR2 are MNHEY and SVGAGI. The V and J ends lost 6 bases and 7 bases respectively, with 10 bases between them. The length of the CDR3 is 11 residues. The TCR originated in an adult who was a healthcare worker with PCR-confirmed SARS-CoV-2 infection or an uninfected control (not recorded which). The genes are TRBV6-5 and TRBJ2-7, with D perhaps matching TRBD1 (6 bases). Sequenced: whole blood. The CDR3: CASRQGKEQYF. CDR3 bases: TGTGCCAGCAGGCAGGGGAAAGAGCAGTACTTC.